The 22 T cell receptor beta chains listed next were all sequenced from one sample in a study of T-cell reconstitution after alpha-beta-depleted transplantation in children. Unique molecular identifiers were incorporated during preparation of the TCRbeta library. TCRdb passed the PCR reads through MiXCR, listing each CDR3 protein once. The sample records just over 950,000 distinct CDR3 sequences, roughly 29% being singletons. Sequencing was performed on PBMCs, mostly from graft donor cells, taken 360 days after TCRalphabeta/CD19-depleted stem cell transplant. The receptors were gathered from a boy in the first two years of life who had a stem cell transplant for SCID, so the T cells may come from the graft donor.

The V call is TRBV5-1, the J call TRBJ1-1, with 7 bases fitting TRBD1. V gave up 9 bases and J gave up 1 base; unmatched junction bases: 12. This CDR3 comprises 15 residues. CDR1 and CDR2 from the germline V gene are SGHRS and YFSETQ. CDR3 amino acids: CATTLGGDGNTEAFF. CDR3 in DNA: TGCGCCACCACCCTAGGGGGCGATGGGAACACTGAAGCTTTCTTT.

This clonotype was counted between two and nine times. The chain employs TRBV28 and TRBJ2-7, with D maybe TRBD1 (6 bases). Per germline, CDR1 MDHEN and CDR2 SYDVKM. V was cut by 5 bases and J by 3 bases, with 14 bases left in between. CDR3 length: 14 amino acids. The CDR3 DNA follows: TGTGCCAGCAGTCGGTATACAGGGTACTACGAGCAGTACTTC. Residues: CASSRYTGYYEQYF.

The rearrangement joins TRBV27 to TRBJ2-7, with D tentatively TRBD1 or TRBD2 (5 bases each). V was shortened by 7 bases and J by 4 bases, with 20 bases between the two germline ends. Germline V gene sequence: CDR1 MNHEY, CDR2 SMNVEV (reference sequence). CDR3 size: 15 residues. CDR3 sequence reads: CASIPVGGFPYEQYF. The CDR3 DNA sequence: TGTGCCAGCATCCCCGTTGGGGGTTTCCCTTACGAGCAGTACTTC.

This rearrangement joins TRBV12-3 or TRBV12-4 to TRBJ2-7, with D possibly being TRBD1 (5 bases). The CDR3 length is 15 residues. The V end was cut by 3 bases, the J end by 3 bases, with 15 bases between. CDR3 protein: CASSFDSSRVYEQYF. The CDR3 nucleotides are TGTGCCAGCAGTTTTGATTCGAGCAGGGTCTACGAGCAGTACTTC.

V and J are TRBV6-2 or TRBV6-3 and TRBJ1-1; weak D call: TRBD1 (6 bases). Germline V lookup: CDR1 MNHEY, CDR2 SVGEGT. This CDR3 spans 16 amino acids. V was clipped by 2 bases and J by 0 bases, with 13 bases between them. CDR3 nucleotides: TGTGCCAGCAGTTACCCGGGCAGGGGATTGAACACTGAAGCTTTCTTT. Protein product: CASSYPGRGLNTEAFF.

This chain connects TRBV20-1 to TRBJ2-5; TRBD1 is a possible D gene (6 bases). Deletions cut 6 bases from V and 1 base from J, with 9 bases between. The germline V gene encodes CDR1 DFQATT and CDR2 SNEGSKA (reference sequence). The CDR3 covers 12 residues. CDR3 region: CSAQGTQETQYF. Written as DNA, the CDR3 is TGCAGTGCCCAGGGGACCCAAGAGACCCAGTACTTC.

As to this clonotype: A much more abundant neighbour one base away suggests this may be a read error. This rearrangement joins TRBV12-3 or TRBV12-4 to TRBJ2-6; D is unclear. V gave up 10 bases and J gave up 0 bases, with 7 bases separating them. The length of the CDR3 is 13 residues. CDR3: CATGPSGANVLTF. In DNA form, the CDR3 reads TGTGCCACCGGGCCCTCTGGGGCCAACGTCCTGACTTTC.

This chain uses TRBV15 with TRBJ2-1, with TRBD2 as a possible D gene (5 bases). The CDR3 totals 16 residues. From germline, CDR1 is LNHNV and CDR2 YYDKDF (reference sequence). The V gene lost 2 bases and the J gene lost 7 bases, with 18 bases spanning the gap. As DNA, the CDR3 is TGTGCCACCAGCAGAAAAAGCGGACCCGGTTGGAATGAGCAGTTCTTC. Its translation is CATSRKSGPGWNEQFF.

This clonotype was recorded only once. V and J are TRBV5-1 and TRBJ2-1; D possibly corresponds to TRBD2 (7 bases). The ends were cut back, 1 base at V and 4 bases at J, with 21 bases in the middle. CDR3 length equals 18 residues. Germline-derived CDR1 and CDR2 are SGHRS and YFSETQ. The CDR3 DNA reads as TGCGCCAGCAGCTTGCTGCCGGGGGGCCGGGGGGCATACAATGAGCAGTTCTTC. It codes for CASSLLPGGRGAYNEQFF.

In its sample, this clonotype was seen a few times. V is TRBV20-1 and J is TRBJ1-2; D is undetermined. The CDR3 is 12 amino acids. V was clipped by 0 bases and J by 4 bases, with 6 bases between them. Germline values: CDR1 DFQATT, CDR2 SNEGSKA (reference sequence). This CDR3 reads CSAREGSYGYTF. The CDR3 DNA reads TGCAGTGCTAGAGAGGGTAGCTATGGCTACACCTTC.

The chain links TRBV20-1 to TRBJ2-2, with 9 bases identical to TRBD2. After removal of 2 bases from V and 0 bases from J, the junction contained 7 bases not matched to a gene. CDR1 DFQATT and CDR2 SNEGSKA come from the germline V gene (reference sequence). The CDR3 is 17 residues long. CDR3 sequence (DNA): TGCAGTGCTAGACGTCCCGGGACTAGCACGAACACCGGGGAGCTGTTTTTT. Amino acid sequence: CSARRPGTSTNTGELFF.

This chain joins TRBV12-3 or TRBV12-4 and TRBJ2-7; 10 nucleotides line up with TRBD1. Losses at the gene ends were 5 bases for V and 9 bases for J; bases not matched to a gene: 4. The CDR3 extends over 12 amino acids. CDR3 DNA: TGTGCCAGCAGTCCCGGGACAGGGGCGCAGTACTTC. This encodes CASSPGTGAQYF.

There are a few counts of this clonotype. The rearrangement joins TRBV10-3 to TRBJ1-1, with D unresolved. Per the germline V gene, CDR1 is ENHRY and CDR2 is SYGVKD. Trimming stripped 8 bases from V and 0 bases from J, with 10 bases between. The CDR3 has 13 residues. CDR3 in DNA: TGTGCCATCCGAGGGTCTTTGAACACTGAAGCTTTCTTT. Encoded protein: CAIRGSLNTEAFF.

The chain carries TRBV9 and TRBJ2-3; 8 bases match TRBD2. The CDR3 has 15 residues. V dropped 0 bases and J dropped 3; count of bases not matched to a gene: 3. Germline values: CDR1 SGDLS, CDR2 YYNGEE. The CDR3 nucleotides read TGTGCCAGCAGCGTAGTTAGCGGGGCTACAGATACGCAGTATTTT. This codes for CASSVVSGATDTQYF.

CDR3 DNA: TGCAGCGTTGAACGGAGGAGGGGTTTATGGGAAGAGACCCAGTACTTC. Amino acid sequence: CSVERRRGLWEETQYF. V gene TRBV29-1 combines with J gene TRBJ2-5, with D possibly being TRBD2 (6 bases). This CDR3 contains 16 residues. Germline lookup yields CDR1 SQVTM and CDR2 ANQGSEA. The ends were cut back, 2 bases at V and 3 bases at J, with 19 bases in the middle.

This clonotype has only a few counts. The chain combines TRBV5-5 with TRBJ2-5, with D possibly being TRBD2 (7 bases). Between the trimmed V and J ends, which lost 5 bases and 5 bases, there was a span of 19 bases. The length of the CDR3 is 15 residues. Germline V gives CDR1 SGHKS, CDR2 YYEKEE (reference sequence). The DNA of the CDR3 is TGTGCCAGCAGACACGATGGACAGACTAGCGAGACCCAGTACTTC. Translating gives CASRHDGQTSETQYF.

The chain recombines TRBV5-1 with TRBJ2-3; perhaps TRBD2 as D (6 bases). The CDR3 has 15 residues. Per the germline V gene, CDR1 is SGHRS and CDR2 is YFSETQ. V gave up 2 bases and J gave up 2 bases, with 12 bases separating them. This CDR3 reads CASSFLANPTDTQYF. Here the CDR3 DNA reads TGCGCCAGCAGCTTCCTAGCGAACCCCACAGATACGCAGTATTTT.

This clonotype came up a few times. Written as DNA, the CDR3 is TGTGCCAGCAGCGGGGGACGGCTGAACACTGAAGCTTTCTTT. Its protein is CASSGGRLNTEAFF. The chain has TRBV7-7 and TRBJ1-1; tentative D call: TRBD1 (5 bases). Germline assignment: CDR1 SSHAT and CDR2 FNYEAQ (reference sequence). V dropped 5 bases and J dropped 0 bases, with 10 bases sitting between them. The CDR3 totals 14 residues.

This clonotype was seen more than once but under ten times. The chain combines TRBV4-3 with TRBJ1-2; D call uncertain. Germline V gene lookup returns CDR1 LGHNA and CDR2 YSLEER. V was pared by 4 bases and J by 6 bases, with 12 bases between. The CDR3 consists of 13 residues. The DNA for the CDR3 is TGCGCCAGCAGCCTAACACTGGGAAATGGCTACACCTTC. It yields the protein CASSLTLGNGYTF.

This clonotype was seen more than once but under ten times. This chain links TRBV27 with TRBJ2-7, with 7 bases fitting TRBD2. CDR3 length: 13 amino acids. CDR1 is MNHEY, CDR2 SMNVEV, per germline (reference sequence). The trim removed 3 bases at V and 6 bases at J, leaving 5 bases unmatched. The CDR3 DNA sequence: TGTGCCAGCAGTTTTGCGGGGGATCGCGAGCAGTACTTC. It specifies CASSFAGDREQYF.

The chain employs TRBV5-1 and TRBJ2-1; either TRBD1 or TRBD2 may fit D (5 bases each). The CDR3 totals 14 residues. Germline V gene data show CDR1 as SGHRS and CDR2 as YFSETQ. Trimming left V 7 bases short and J 0 bases short, with 11 bases between. CDR3: CASGGTSSYNEQFF. The CDR3 coding sequence is TGCGCCAGCGGGGGAACGTCCTCCTACAATGAGCAGTTCTTC.

The rearrangement joins TRBV11-2 to TRBJ2-7; D gene uncertain. This CDR3 has 16 residues. CDR1 is SGHAT, CDR2 FQNNGV, per germline. V shed 0 bases and J shed 0 bases, with 12 bases lying between them. The CDR3 DNA reads as TGTGCCAGCAGCTTAGATTTCCAGGTCAGCTCCTACGAGCAGTACTTC. Its translation: CASSLDFQVSSYEQYF.